This paragraph reports one T cell receptor (beta chain). Generated by immunoSEQ multiplex PCR, the TCRdb table keeps only in-frame clones and is missing some. The sample yields 150,000 or so clones, about nine tenths seen once. This entry comes from a study of T cell responses to AZD1222 COVID-19 vaccine. From germline, CDR1 is SGHKS and CDR2 YYEKEE (reference sequence). This CDR3 is 15 amino acids long. Losses at the gene ends were 5 bases for V and 2 bases for J; bases not matched to a gene: 9. The source is an adult in good health. Sequencing used peripheral blood, obtained on day 0 of AZD1222 vaccination. The chain has TRBV5-5 and TRBJ1-2; 7 bases align to TRBD1. CDR3 sequence: CASRHIYRGNYGYTF. CDR3 in DNA: TGTGCCAGCAGACACATATACAGGGGAAACTATGGCTACACCTTC.